This T cell receptor (beta chain) comes out of a study of shared clonotypes between healthy human individuals. This table comes from immunoSEQ multiplex PCR, and its TCRdb copy is limited to in-frame clones, with some not included. This sample carries millions of clones, 85% to 95% of them seen once, and the ten largest clones take roughly 0.13%. The V gene's germline CDR1 is MDHEN and CDR2 SYDVKM. Between the trimmed V and J ends, which lost 6 bases and 7 bases, there was a span of 18 bases. The CDR3 is made up of 15 amino acids. Sequencing used naive CD4+ T cells sorted from blood. Subset reported: CD45RA+ positively selected. V and J are TRBV28 and TRBJ1-4, with a tentative D call TRBD1 (5 bases). This TCR was recovered from a man aged 18 to 29 in good health. CDR3 residues: CASRGPGLGGEKLFF. CDR3 nucleotide sequence: TGTGCCAGCAGGGGTCCGGGACTTGGGGGTGAAAAACTGTTTTTT.